These 14 T cell receptor beta chains came from one sample sequenced in a study of cytomegalovirus exposure and HLA in healthy donors. Sequencing was performed with immunoSEQ multiplex PCR; in TCRdb, only in-frame clones are kept and a portion is missing. The table shows about 360,000 clones, with 80% to 90% occurring only once. The sample comprised PBMCs. The source of these receptors is a woman younger than 35 in good health and CMV-seronegative.

The chain couples TRBV5-6 to TRBJ2-7, with D unclear. The germline CDR1 and CDR2 sequences are SGHDT and YYEEEE. V lost 1 base to trimming and J lost 1 base, with 6 bases between them. The CDR3 runs 13 residues. CDR3 region: CASSLIGSYEQYF. CDR3 bases: TGTGCCAGCAGCTTGATCGGGTCCTACGAGCAGTACTTC. The full variable domain, with the rest looked up from reference TRBV5-6 and TRBJ2-7, is DAGVTQSPTHLIKTRGQQVTLRCSPKSGHDTVSWYQQALGQGPQFIFQYYEEEERQRGNFPDRFSGHQFPNYSSELNVNALLLGDSALYLCASSLIGSYEQYFGPGTRLTVT.

The genes are TRBV28 and TRBJ2-7; possibly TRBD1 for D (6 bases). Trimming took off 2 bases at V and 4 bases at J, with 15 bases between the two ends. The CDR3 is 15 amino acids. Germline lookup yields CDR1 MDHEN and CDR2 SYDVKM. CDR3 sequence reads: CASSLGNGGQYEQYF. CDR3 DNA: TGTGCCAGCAGTTTAGGGAATGGGGGCCAGTACGAGCAGTACTTC.

The CDR3 loop is CATIRGLTGAVSPLHF. Written as DNA, the CDR3 is TGTGCCACCATAAGGGGCCTTACAGGGGCCGTTTCACCCCTCCACTTT. V and J are TRBV28 and TRBJ1-6; 7 bases line up with TRBD1. J was trimmed by 9 bases and V by 10 bases; bases with no gene match: 18. Germline V CDR1 and CDR2: MDHEN, SYDVKM. This CDR3 has 16 residues. Supplemented by reference TRBV28 and TRBJ1-6, the full variable domain reads DVKVTQSSRYLVKRTGEKVFLECVQDMDHENMFWYRQDPGLGLRLIYFSYDVKMKEKGDIPEGYSVSREKKERFSLILESASTNQTSMYLCATIRGLTGAVSPLHFGNGTRLTVT.

The rearrangement joins TRBV27 to TRBJ2-3, with D possibly matching TRBD2 (7 bases). The V gene lost 6 bases and the J gene lost 4 bases, with 20 bases spanning the gap. Looked up from germline, CDR1 is MNHEY and CDR2 is SMNVEV (reference sequence). The CDR3 consists of 16 residues. The CDR3 protein is CASSAQGRGGSDTQYF. For the CDR3, the DNA is TGTGCCAGCAGCGCCCAGGGAAGGGGGGGGTCAGATACGCAGTATTTT.

The chain links TRBV7-9 to TRBJ2-7; the match to TRBD2 covers 7 bases. Trimming removed 3 bases from V and 3 bases from J; junction bases left unmatched: 5. This CDR3 has 14 amino acids. Germline CDR1 SEHNR, CDR2 FQNEAQ (reference sequence). The CDR3 coding sequence is TGTGCCAGCAGCTTTGCGGGGGTAGGCTACGAGCAGTACTTC. It encodes CASSFAGVGYEQYF.

The chain carries TRBV28 and TRBJ2-5; a possible D gene is TRBD2 (6 bases). The V and J ends lost 7 bases and 7 bases respectively, with 28 bases between them. This CDR3 region has 17 residues. Germline V CDR1 and CDR2: MDHEN, SYDVKM. The DNA for the CDR3 is TGTGCCAGCACCCCAACCGGTGGGGGAGGCAGGGTCGGGACCCAGTACTTC. Protein product: CASTPTGGGGRVGTQYF.

This chain links TRBV2 with TRBJ2-7; D gene uncertain. CDR3 length: 11 amino acids. Trimming left V 6 bases short and J 4 bases short, with 7 bases between. Germline V lookup: CDR1 SNHLY, CDR2 FYNNEI. Here the CDR3 reads CASRTRYEQYF. CDR3 DNA sequence: TGTGCCAGCAGGACTCGATACGAGCAGTACTTC.

With regard to this clone: This CDR3 is also generated by other DNA sequences in the sample. The chain joins TRBV5-6 to TRBJ1-1, with D hard to call. Germline CDR1 is SGHDT and CDR2 is YYEEEE. V lost 2 bases, J lost 3 bases, and 8 bases lay in between. This CDR3 contains 13 residues. The CDR3 region is CASSLGAYTEAFF. The DNA for the CDR3 is TGTGCCAGCAGCTTAGGAGCGTACACTGAAGCTTTCTTT.

This rearrangement joins TRBV7-9 to TRBJ1-2, with a weak D call TRBD1 (5 bases). This CDR3 spans 14 amino acids. CDR1 and CDR2 (germline): SEHNR, FQNEAQ (reference sequence). Trimming pared 5 bases from V and 8 bases from J, leaving 18 bases between. The CDR3 reads CASSPSDSLEGYTF. CDR3 bases: TGTGCCAGCAGCCCCTCAGACAGTTTAGAGGGCTACACCTTC.

The chain links TRBV7-9 to TRBJ1-2; a possible D gene is TRBD1 (6 bases). Germline V CDR1 and CDR2: SEHNR, FQNEAQ (reference sequence). V lost 3 bases to trimming and J lost 8 bases, with 19 bases between them. This CDR3 is built from 15 residues. The CDR3, as DNA: TGTGCCAGCAGCTTCAACGCACAGGGAATGCAGGGCTACACCTTC. Its translation is CASSFNAQGMQGYTF.

This clone was observed a single time. The gene calls are TRBV7-9 and TRBJ1-2; D call uncertain. Per the germline V gene, CDR1 is SEHNR and CDR2 is FQNEAQ (reference sequence). The V and J ends lost 2 bases and 4 bases respectively, with 8 bases between them. This CDR3 is 13 amino acids long. CDR3 coding DNA: TGTGCCAGCAGCTTAATCGTTAGCTATGGCTACACCTTC. Translating gives CASSLIVSYGYTF. Using reference TRBV7-9 and TRBJ1-2 for the parts outside the CDR3, the full variable domain is DTGVSQNPRHKITKRGQNVTFRCDPISEHNRLYWYRQTLGQGPEFLTYFQNEAQLEKSRLLSDRFSAERPKGSFSTLEIQRTEQGDSAMYLCASSLIVSYGYTFGSGTRLTVV.

This chain joins TRBV10-2 and TRBJ2-5; 10 nucleotides agree with TRBD1. Trimming cost V 3 bases and J 5 bases; bases outside gene matches: 6. The CDR3 is made up of 15 amino acids. Germline values: CDR1 WSHSY, CDR2 SAAADI. The CDR3 nucleotides read TGCGCCAGCAGTGACGGGACAGGGGCGGACGAGACCCAGTACTTC. As protein: CASSDGTGADETQYF.

The gene calls are TRBV27 and TRBJ1-5; D unresolved. The germline V gene encodes CDR1 MNHEY and CDR2 SMNVEV (reference sequence). Trimming pared 1 base from V and 4 bases from J, leaving 14 bases between. This CDR3 has 16 amino acids. CDR3 nucleotides: TGTGCCAGCAGTTTATTATGGTCGGGCGGGAATCAGCCCCAGCATTTT. Translated, it gives CASSLLWSGGNQPQHF.

The chain employs TRBV10-3 and TRBJ2-3, with D possibly being TRBD2 (5 bases). The germline CDR1 and CDR2 sequences are ENHRY and SYGVKD. CDR3 length equals 15 residues. V was trimmed by 3 bases and J by 5 bases, leaving 15 bases between them. The CDR3 region has the DNA TGTGCCATCAGTGAAACGCGGGCGACCAGAGATACGCAGTATTTT. Translation: CAISETRATRDTQYF.